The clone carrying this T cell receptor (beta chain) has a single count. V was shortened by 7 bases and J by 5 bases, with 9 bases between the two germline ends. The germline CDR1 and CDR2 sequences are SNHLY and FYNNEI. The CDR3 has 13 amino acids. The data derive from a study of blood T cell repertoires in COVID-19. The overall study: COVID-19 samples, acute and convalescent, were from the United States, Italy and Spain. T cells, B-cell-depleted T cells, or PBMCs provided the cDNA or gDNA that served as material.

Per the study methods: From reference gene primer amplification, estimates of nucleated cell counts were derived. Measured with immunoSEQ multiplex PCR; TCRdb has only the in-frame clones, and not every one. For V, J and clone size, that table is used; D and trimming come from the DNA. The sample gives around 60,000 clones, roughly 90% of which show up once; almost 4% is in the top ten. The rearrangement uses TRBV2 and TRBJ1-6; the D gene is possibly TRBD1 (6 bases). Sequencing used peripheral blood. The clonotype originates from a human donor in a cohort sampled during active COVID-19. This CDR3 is CASIWTDNSPLHF. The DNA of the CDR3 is TGTGCCAGCATTTGGACAGATAATTCACCCCTCCACTTT.